Listed below are T cell receptor beta chains from one sample, sequenced in a study of blood T cell repertoires in COVID-19. TCRdb's table, derived via immunoSEQ multiplex PCR, lists solely in-frame clones and lacks some. The table records over 100,000 clones, roughly 90% of them present only once. Sequencing was performed on peripheral blood. These receptors came from a man aged 60 to 75 with COVID-19, enrolled during active disease. The CDR3 runs from the conserved cysteine through the conserved F or W. A D gene is named only where the DNA matches it firmly. The listing skips clone size in some rows; elsewhere it reads once, few, many or a size class.

>TRBD2|NA|TRBJ2-2|TRBV5-4
TGTGCCAGCAGCTGGGGGCTAGCGGGGGTCAACACCGGGGAGCTGTTTTTT
CASSWGLAGVNTGELFF
>NA|once|TRBJ2-1|TRBV9
TGTGCCAGCAGCACTAGGGTAGCGACCAATTCCTACAATGAGCAGTTCTTC
CASSTRVATNSYNEQFF
>NA|NA|TRBJ1-2|TRBV6-5
TGTGCCAGCACCACAAGCGGGGTATCGGAGGGCTACACCTTC
CASTTSGVSEGYTF
>TRBD1|NA|TRBJ1-4|TRBV3-1/TRBV3-2
TGTGCCAGCAGCCAAGGGTTGGTGGGACAGGGAGGAGAAAAACTGTTTTTT
CASSQGLVGQGGEKLFF
>NA|few|TRBJ1-1|TRBV5-1
TGCGCCAGCAGCTTGATCGGGAACACTGAAGCTTTCTTT
CASSLIGNTEAFF
>NA|NA|TRBJ1-2|TRBV29-1
TGCAGCGCCCGGGGCGGGGTCTATGGCTACACCTTC
CSARGGVYGYTF
>NA|once|TRBJ2-1|TRBV5-1
TGCGCCAGCAGCTTGACAGGGCCATACAATGAGCAGTTCTTC
CASSLTGPYNEQFF
>TRBD1|NA|TRBJ1-5|TRBV28
TGTGCCAGCAGTTCCCGACAGGGTTTAAGCAATCAGCCCCAGCATTTT
CASSSRQGLSNQPQHF
>NA|NA|TRBJ2-3|TRBV10-3
TGTGCCATCAGTGACTCAGGAAGGCATTCTAAGGGGGCAGATACGCAGTATTTT
CAISDSGRHSKGADTQYF
>NA|NA|TRBJ1-4|TRBV5-1
TGCGCCAGCAGCTTGGCCGGGGGAGTCAGCGAAAAACTGTTTTTT
CASSLAGGVSEKLFF
>TRBD1|NA|TRBJ1-6|TRBV7-2
TGTGCCAGCAGCGCCTGGCCCGGGACAGCGTATAATTCACCCCTCCACTTT
CASSAWPGTAYNSPLHF
>TRBD2|NA|TRBJ2-3|TRBV2
TGTGCCACCCATCAGGGGACTAGCGGGGGCGTCAGCACAGATACGCAGTATTTT
CATHQGTSGGVSTDTQYF
>NA|NA|TRBJ2-5|TRBV24-1
TGTGCCACCAGTGAGGGCCCGGCAGAGACCCAGTACTTC
CATSEGPAETQYF
>NA|NA|TRBJ1-1|TRBV28
TGTGCCAGCAGTTTACCAGGGGTTAAAGCTTTCTTT
CASSLPGVKAFF
>NA|NA|TRBJ2-5|TRBV6-5
TGTGCCAGCGGGAAGACAGCAGACAGCCAAGAGACCCAGTACTTC
CASGKTADSQETQYF
>NA|NA|TRBJ1-1|TRBV6-6
TGTGCCAGCCTAGACAGATTGATCATGAACACTGAAGCTTTCTTT
CASLDRLIMNTEAFF
>NA|NA|TRBJ2-7|TRBV7-9
TGTGCCAGCACCCCCCGCGGATTCCCCTACGAGCAGTACTTC
CASTPRGFPYEQYF
>NA|NA|TRBJ2-2|TRBV7-3
TGTGCCAGCAGCATACTCGAGGCCGGGGAGCTGTTTTTT
CASSILEAGELFF
>NA|NA|TRBJ2-2|TRBV5-6
TGTGCCAGCAGCTTGACCCACAGGTTCACCGGGGAGCTGTTTTTT
CASSLTHRFTGELFF
>TRBD1|NA|TRBJ2-1|TRBV2
TGTGCCAGCAGGCCGGACAGGGCCGATGAGCAGTTCTTC
CASRPDRADEQFF
>NA|NA|TRBJ1-5|TRBV27
TGTGCCAGCAGAAAGCAGGTTGTGTCGGGGTCTAATCAGCCCCAGCATTTT
CASRKQVVSGSNQPQHF
>NA|NA|TRBJ2-1|TRBV5-1
TGCGCCAGCAGCTTGGGAGAAGATAGGTTCTTC
CASSLGEDRFF
>TRBD1|NA|TRBJ2-2|TRBV5-4
TGTGCCAGCAGCTTGGGAGGCAGGGGGCGGACCGGGGAGCTGTTTTTT
CASSLGGRGRTGELFF
>TRBD1|NA|TRBJ2-1|TRBV28
TGTGCCAGCAGTTCCTCCTCGGACAGGGGCTCCTACAATGAGCAGTTCTTC
CASSSSSDRGSYNEQFF
>TRBD1|NA|TRBJ2-7|TRBV11-2
TGTGCCAGCAGCTTCGACAGGGGTGCCGAGCAGTACTTC
CASSFDRGAEQYF
>TRBD1|NA|TRBJ2-7|TRBV2
TGTGCCAGCAGCAGGGACAGGGCAGGGGAGCAGTACTTC
CASSRDRAGEQYF
>NA|NA|TRBJ2-7|TRBV7-2
TGTGCCAGCAGCTCGGCGGTAAACTCCTACGAGCAGTACTTC
CASSSAVNSYEQYF
>NA|NA|TRBJ1-6|TRBV30
TGTGCCCACAACAGGTTGCAGGGAAATTCACCCCTCCACTTT
CAHNRLQGNSPLHF
>TRBD2|NA|TRBJ2-2|TRBV7-3
TGTGCCAGCAGTACCGGGACTAGCTACACCGGGGAGCTGTTTTTT
CASSTGTSYTGELFF
>NA|NA|TRBJ2-5|TRBV11-2
TGTGCCAGCAGCTTAGTAGGCTTGGGCACCAGCAGCGAGACCCAGTACTTC
CASSLVGLGTSSETQYF
>TRBD1|NA|TRBJ1-6|TRBV7-2
TGTGCCAGCAGCTTTGGGTCCGGGACAGGGGTTTCACCCCTCCACTTT
CASSFGSGTGVSPLHF
>NA|NA|TRBJ1-2|TRBV5-4
TGTGCCAGCAGCTTGGCGGGTCTTCCACTTGATGGTGGCTACACCTTC
CASSLAGLPLDGGYTF
>NA|NA|TRBJ2-5|TRBV7-8
TGTGCCAGCAGCTTTACGAGGGTGCAAGAGACCCAGTACTTC
CASSFTRVQETQYF
>NA|NA|TRBJ1-1|TRBV12-3/TRBV12-4
TGTGCCAGCACCTTGAGCCGGAACACTGAAGCTTTCTTT
CASTLSRNTEAFF
>NA|NA|TRBJ2-7|TRBV4-1
TGCGCCAGCAGCCAAGAAGGCAGGGGCACCTACGAGCAGTACTTC
CASSQEGRGTYEQYF
>TRBD1|NA|TRBJ2-3|TRBV5-1
TGCGCCAGCAGCCCCAAACCCCCCGGTCCCAGGGGGCACACAGATACGCAGTATTTT
CASSPKPPGPRGHTDTQYF
>TRBD1|NA|TRBJ1-5|TRBV6-4
TGTGCCAGCACCCCGGAGGGGGCAAGTGATAACAATCAGCCCCAGCATTTT
CASTPEGASDNNQPQHF
>NA|NA|TRBJ1-1|TRBV5-5
TGTGCCAGCAGCTTGGGATCGGGACTTATGAACACTGAAGCTTTCTTT
CASSLGSGLMNTEAFF
>TRBD1|once|TRBJ1-2|TRBV28
TGTGCCAGCAGTCCTACAGGGGGCCGATATGGCTACACCTTC
CASSPTGGRYGYTF
>NA|NA|TRBJ1-5|TRBV5-1
TGCGCCAGCAGCTTTGCCCCCCAGGGTCTAGCGGATCAGCCCCAGCATTTT
CASSFAPQGLADQPQHF